This TCR beta chain came from a study of blood T cell repertoires in COVID-19. Sequencing used immunoSEQ multiplex PCR; TCRdb keeps in-frame clones, though not all of them. Here the sample spans about 190,000 clones, less than 85% being singletons. Sequencing was done on a sample of peripheral blood. The sequence derives from a woman aged 50 to 60 with acute or convalescent COVID-19.

The CDR3 nucleotides read TGTGCCACCAGTGACGCGCGAGGTAGTGGGAATCAGCCCCAGCATTTT. Translated: CATSDARGSGNQPQHF. The chain joins TRBV24-1 to TRBJ1-5; no clear D. The CDR3 has 16 amino acids. Trimming removed 4 bases from V and 4 bases from J, with 16 bases in between. Germline V CDR1 and CDR2: KGHDR, SFDVKD.